The rows below give T cell receptor beta chains drawn from one sample of a study of blood T cell repertoires in COVID-19. Some clones are missing from TCRdb's copy, which holds only in-frame ones; the method was immunoSEQ multiplex PCR. The sample lists 270,000 or so clones; 86% were seen once. What was sequenced was peripheral blood. The receptors were gathered from a woman aged 25 to 39 with active or convalescent COVID-19. CDR3s include the opening cysteine and the closing phenylalanine or tryptophan. The D gene is left open where the match is weak. Not all rows give a size; the values are once, few, many and, for expanded clones, a class.

clone_size: .
v_call: TRBV7-2
d_call: .
j_call: TRBJ2-7
cdr3_nt: TGTGCCAGCAGCTTGTTCGCACAGGAAACCTACGAGCAGTACTTC
cdr3_aa: CASSLFAQETYEQYF

clone_size: .
v_call: TRBV5-4
d_call: TRBD2
j_call: TRBJ2-5
cdr3_nt: TGTGCCAGCAGCTTGGCCGCGCGGGGGGGCCCAGGTTCAGAGACCCAGTACTTC
cdr3_aa: CASSLAARGGPGSETQYF

clone_size: .
v_call: TRBV2
d_call: .
j_call: TRBJ2-2
cdr3_nt: TGTGCCAGCAGTGAGGAGGGGGCGGGGGAGCTGTTTTTT
cdr3_aa: CASSEEGAGELFF

clone_size: .
v_call: TRBV19
d_call: TRBD1
j_call: TRBJ1-1
cdr3_nt: TGTGCCAGTAGTATAGACACAGGGGGCACTGAAGCTTTCTTT
cdr3_aa: CASSIDTGGTEAFF

clone_size: .
v_call: TRBV5-4
d_call: .
j_call: TRBJ2-5
cdr3_nt: TGTGCCAGCAGCTTGGGTAGACAGAGACCCGAAGAGACCCAGTACTTC
cdr3_aa: CASSLGRQRPEETQYF

clone_size: .
v_call: TRBV7-2
d_call: TRBD2
j_call: TRBJ2-5
cdr3_nt: TGTGCCAGCAGCTTAGAGGGGGCTAGCGGGGGAGAGACCCAGTACTTC
cdr3_aa: CASSLEGASGGETQYF

clone_size: .
v_call: TRBV19
d_call: .
j_call: TRBJ1-4
cdr3_nt: TGTGCCAGTAGTAAGGGGTGGGCTAATGAAAAACTGTTTTTT
cdr3_aa: CASSKGWANEKLFF

clone_size: .
v_call: TRBV4-3
d_call: TRBD1
j_call: TRBJ2-1
cdr3_nt: TGCGCCAGCAGCCAGACGACAGGGCGGAATGAGCAGTTCTTC
cdr3_aa: CASSQTTGRNEQFF

clone_size: .
v_call: TRBV30
d_call: .
j_call: TRBJ2-5
cdr3_nt: TGTGCCTGGAGCGATCGTCAACTAAGAGAGACCCAGTACTTC
cdr3_aa: CAWSDRQLRETQYF

clone_size: .
v_call: TRBV2
d_call: .
j_call: TRBJ1-1
cdr3_nt: TGTGCCAGCAGTGAATTGGGGGCACATACTGAAGCTTTCTTT
cdr3_aa: CASSELGAHTEAFF

clone_size: few
v_call: TRBV7-9
d_call: .
j_call: TRBJ1-1
cdr3_nt: TGTGCCAGCAGCCCCCCGTTTATGGGCTTGGCTTTCTTT
cdr3_aa: CASSPPFMGLAFF

clone_size: .
v_call: TRBV30
d_call: TRBD2
j_call: TRBJ2-1
cdr3_nt: TGTGCCTGGAATCCGTCTCGGACTAGCGGGGGCCTCAATGAGCAGTTCTTC
cdr3_aa: CAWNPSRTSGGLNEQFF

clone_size: few
v_call: TRBV23-1
d_call: .
j_call: TRBJ1-4
cdr3_nt: TGCGCCAGCAGTCAAAAAGGAGGGCGGACTAAGCCCCGACCGTGGAGCCAAGGTGAAAAACTGTTTTTT
cdr3_aa: CASSQKGGRTKPRPWSQGEKLFF

clone_size: .
v_call: TRBV11-1
d_call: TRBD1
j_call: TRBJ2-7
cdr3_nt: TGTGCCAGCAGTCTCAGGGGGAACTACGAGCAGTACTTC
cdr3_aa: CASSLRGNYEQYF

clone_size: few
v_call: TRBV7-3
d_call: .
j_call: TRBJ1-1
cdr3_nt: TGTGCCAGCAGCTTATACGGGACTGCCAGTGAAGCTTTCTTT
cdr3_aa: CASSLYGTASEAFF

clone_size: few
v_call: TRBV11-1
d_call: .
j_call: TRBJ2-7
cdr3_nt: TGTGCCAGCAGCTTACGGGACACTGAGGACGAGCAGTACTTC
cdr3_aa: CASSLRDTEDEQYF

clone_size: .
v_call: TRBV25-1
d_call: TRBD1
j_call: TRBJ1-2
cdr3_nt: TGTGCCAGCAGTGAATGGGGACAGGGCAACTATGGCTACACCTTC
cdr3_aa: CASSEWGQGNYGYTF

clone_size: .
v_call: TRBV6-5
d_call: TRBD1
j_call: TRBJ1-1
cdr3_nt: TGTGCCAGCAGTACCTCCGACAGGGACGAAGCTTTCTTT
cdr3_aa: CASSTSDRDEAFF